Listed below are T cell receptor beta chains from one sample, sequenced in a study of control samples from healthy donors and cancer patients. Sequencing was performed with immunoSEQ multiplex PCR; in TCRdb, only in-frame clones are kept and a portion is missing. This table has about 51,000 clones, roughly 80% appearing once. Material for sequencing was blood. The origin of the receptors is a man in his sixties or seventies in good health. The CDR3 runs from the conserved cysteine through the conserved F or W. D genes are given only for firm matches. Expanded clones get a size class; other rows say once, few or many, or leave the size out.

j_call d_call clone_size v_call cdr3_aa cdr3_nt
TRBJ1-6 TRBD1 . TRBV5-1 CASSLQGADSPLHF TGCGCCAGCAGCTTACAGGGGGCGGATTCACCCCTCCACTTT
TRBJ2-1 . . TRBV5-1 CASSPRLGTVGQFF TGCGCCAGCAGCCCCAGGTTGGGGACCGTGGGGCAGTTCTTC
TRBJ1-1 . . TRBV2 CASIPKGPGRRAFF TGTGCCAGCATTCCTAAGGGGCCGGGACGGAGAGCTTTCTTT
TRBJ1-2 TRBD1 . TRBV2 CASTLDRGVDYTF TGTGCCAGCACTTTGGACAGGGGTGTGGACTACACCTTC
TRBJ2-2 . . TRBV27 CASTLRPATGELFF TGTGCCAGCACGTTACGTCCGGCCACCGGGGAGCTGTTTTTT
TRBJ2-6 . . TRBV9 CASSVEGHSWANVLTF TGTGCCAGCAGCGTCGAGGGGCACAGTTGGGCCAACGTCCTGACTTTC
TRBJ1-1 . . TRBV4-2 CASTRNLQENTEAFF TGTGCCAGCACTCGGAACCTACAGGAGAACACTGAAGCTTTCTTT
TRBJ2-7 . . TRBV28 CASSFAGSSYEQYF TGTGCCAGCAGTTTCGCGGGGAGCTCCTACGAGCAGTACTTC
TRBJ2-7 TRBD2 . TRBV19 CASSIGGTSTYEQYF TGTGCCAGTAGTATAGGAGGGACTAGTACCTACGAGCAGTACTTC
TRBJ1-1 TRBD1 few TRBV2 CASSLDRAGTEAFF TGTGCCAGCAGTCTTGACAGGGCGGGCACTGAAGCTTTCTTT
TRBJ2-4 . few TRBV2 CASSEVVGVQYF TGTGCCAGCAGTGAAGTAGTAGGCGTTCAGTACTTC
TRBJ1-3 . few TRBV5-1 CASSLMGSRESIYF TGCGCCAGCAGCTTGATGGGCAGCAGAGAATCCATATATTTT
TRBJ2-1 . . TRBV5-1 CASSLDGGLVEQFF TGCGCCAGCAGCTTGGATGGGGGATTGGTTGAGCAGTTCTTC
TRBJ2-5 TRBD2 . TRBV28 CASYLAGEQETQYF TGTGCCAGCTATCTAGCGGGGGAACAAGAGACCCAGTACTTC
TRBJ2-7 . once TRBV18 CASSPMTGQEQYF TGTGCCAGCTCACCGATGACAGGACAAGAGCAGTACTTC
TRBJ2-1 . . TRBV7-8 CASSFQGSYNEQFF TGTGCCAGCAGCTTCCAGGGCTCCTACAATGAGCAGTTCTTC
TRBJ1-5 . . TRBV4-1 CASSQENNNQPQHF TGCGCCAGCAGCCAAGAGAACAACAATCAGCCCCAGCATTTT
TRBJ2-5 . . TRBV27 CASSFRGETQYF TGTGCCAGCAGTTTCCGGGGGGAGACCCAGTACTTC
TRBJ2-7 . . TRBV21-1 CASSPYCRDRISYEQYF TGTGCCAGCAGCCCCTATTGCCGGGACAGAATTTCCTACGAGCAGTACTTC
TRBJ1-1 . . TRBV12-3/TRBV12-4 CASSLRFEAFF TGTGCCAGCAGTTTGCGGTTTGAAGCTTTCTTT
TRBJ1-5 . . TRBV6-6 CASSHQMGNQPQHF TGTGCCAGCAGCCATCAGATGGGCAATCAGCCCCAGCATTTT
TRBJ1-1 . . TRBV9 CASSVGYQNTEAFF TGTGCCAGCAGCGTAGGATATCAAAACACTGAAGCTTTCTTT
TRBJ1-6 . few TRBV12-3/TRBV12-4 CASSLTGYSPLHF TGTGCCAGCAGTCTTACAGGATATTCACCCCTCCACTTT
TRBJ1-5 . . TRBV5-8 CASSLHFGALNQPQHF .
TRBJ2-3 . . TRBV5-1 CASSLEGRSDTQYF TGCGCCAGCAGCTTGGAAGGGAGGTCAGATACGCAGTATTTT
TRBJ2-7 . . TRBV12-3/TRBV12-4 CASSPTGPVQYF TGTGCCAGCAGTCCAACCGGCCCCGTGCAGTACTTC
TRBJ1-1 . . TRBV7-8 CASSLTGGTEAFF TGTGCCAGCAGCTTGACGGGGGGCACTGAAGCTTTCTTT
TRBJ1-3 . . TRBV3-1/TRBV3-2 CASSLLSSGNTIYF TGTGCCAGCAGCCTTCTTAGCTCTGGAAACACCATATATTTT
TRBJ1-4 . . TRBV6-5 CASSYSYQRVDEKLFF TGTGCCAGCAGTTACTCGTATCAAAGGGTAGATGAAAAACTGTTTTTT
TRBJ2-5 TRBD2 . TRBV3-1/TRBV3-2 CASSPSLAGGEQQTQYF TGTGCCAGCAGCCCGTCGCTAGCGGGAGGGGAGCAGCAGACCCAGTACTTC
TRBJ1-2 TRBD1 . TRBV18 CASSPQQNRGGYTF TGTGCCAGCTCACCACAACAGAACAGGGGCGGCTACACCTTC
TRBJ2-7 TRBD1 . TRBV4-2 CASSQGQGQAYEQYF TGTGCCAGCAGCCAAGGACAGGGGCAGGCCTACGAGCAGTACTTC
TRBJ2-4 . . TRBV11-2 CASSFMWGTRNIQYF TGTGCCAGCAGCTTTATGTGGGGGACACGGAACATTCAGTACTTC
TRBJ2-7 TRBD2 . TRBV18 CASSPLAGGVNEQYF TGTGCCAGCTCACCTCTAGCGGGAGGCGTCAACGAGCAGTACTTC
TRBJ2-3 TRBD2 once TRBV11-3 CASSLVFGLAGLSTDTQYF TGTGCCAGCAGCTTAGTTTTCGGACTAGCGGGCCTATCCACAGATACGCAGTATTTT
TRBJ1-2 TRBD1 . TRBV7-8 CASSIRQGLNYGYTF TGTGCCAGCAGCATCCGACAGGGCCTCAACTATGGCTACACCTTC
TRBJ1-1 . . TRBV7-2 CASTGNALNTEAFF TGTGCCAGCACCGGTAACGCGCTGAACACTGAAGCTTTCTTT
TRBJ1-4 . . TRBV5-5 CASSPRWAGPNEKLFF TGTGCCAGCAGCCCGAGATGGGCAGGGCCTAATGAAAAACTGTTTTTT
TRBJ2-1 . once TRBV10-3 CAISASRGAGARGIGFYNEQFF TGTGCCATCAGTGCATCCCGGGGGGCGGGAGCCCGGGGCATTGGCTTCTACAATGAGCAGTTCTTC
TRBJ2-3 . . TRBV11-3 CASSLDNPIPRYF TGTGCCAGCAGCTTAGATAACCCCATCCCACGGTATTTT
TRBJ1-3 TRBD1 few TRBV2 CASRDRGSSGNTIYF TGTGCCAGCAGGGACAGGGGATCCTCTGGAAACACCATATATTTT
TRBJ2-1 TRBD2 once TRBV9 CASSVGFSGIDNEQFF TGTGCCAGCAGCGTAGGTTTTAGCGGGATCGACAATGAGCAGTTCTTC